This T cell receptor (beta chain) was sequenced during a study of radiotherapy plus CTLA-4 blockade in lung cancer. This clone turned up a few times. Profiled with immunoSEQ multiplex PCR; TCRdb holds only in-frame clones, not every one. Among 9,500 to 15,000 clones listed, around 80% were seen once. Sequences were derived from peripheral blood, sampled from a patient treated with radiotherapy plus ipilimumab. This clonotype was sampled from a human donor with non-small cell lung cancer that progressed on radiotherapy plus ipilimumab.

CDR3: CASTPLRGGETQYF. The DNA for the CDR3 is TGTGCCAGCACCCCTTTGCGGGGGGGGGAGACCCAGTACTTC. The chain links TRBV5-6 to TRBJ2-5; 9 nucleotides align to TRBD2. Germline V gene data show CDR1 as SGHDT and CDR2 as YYEEEE. The CDR3 extends over 14 amino acids. J was trimmed by 5 bases and V by 6 bases; bases with no gene match: 8.